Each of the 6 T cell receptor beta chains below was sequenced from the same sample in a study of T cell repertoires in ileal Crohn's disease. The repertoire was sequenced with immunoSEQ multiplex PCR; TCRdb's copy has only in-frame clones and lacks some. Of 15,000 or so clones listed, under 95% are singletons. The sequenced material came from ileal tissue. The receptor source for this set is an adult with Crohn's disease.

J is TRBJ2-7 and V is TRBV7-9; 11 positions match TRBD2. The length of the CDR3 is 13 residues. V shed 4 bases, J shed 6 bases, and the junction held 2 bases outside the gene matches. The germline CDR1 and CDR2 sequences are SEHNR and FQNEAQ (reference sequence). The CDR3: CASSSSGGPEQYF. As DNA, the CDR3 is TGTGCCAGCAGCTCTAGCGGGGGGCCCGAGCAGTACTTC.

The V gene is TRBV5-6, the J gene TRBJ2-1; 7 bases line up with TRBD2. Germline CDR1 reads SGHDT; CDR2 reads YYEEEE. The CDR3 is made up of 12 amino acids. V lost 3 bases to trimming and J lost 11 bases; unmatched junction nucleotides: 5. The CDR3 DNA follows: TGTGCCAGCAGCTGGGGGGGAGCGCAGCAGTTCTTC. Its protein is CASSWGGAQQFF. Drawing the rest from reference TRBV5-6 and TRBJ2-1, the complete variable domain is DAGVTQSPTHLIKTRGQQVTLRCSPKSGHDTVSWYQQALGQGPQFIFQYYEEEERQRGNFPDRFSGHQFPNYSSELNVNALLLGDSALYLCASSWGGAQQFFGPGTRLTVL.

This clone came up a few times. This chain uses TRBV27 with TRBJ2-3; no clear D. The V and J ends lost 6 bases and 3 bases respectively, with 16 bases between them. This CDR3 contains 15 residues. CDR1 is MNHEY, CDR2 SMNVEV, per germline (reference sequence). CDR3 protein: CASSPRVVRTDTQYF. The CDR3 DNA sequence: TGTGCCAGCAGCCCCCGAGTAGTAAGAACAGATACGCAGTATTTT.

The CDR3 is CASSQARQMGEKLFF. The DNA for the CDR3 is TGTGCCAGCAGCCAAGCCCGACAGATGGGTGAAAAACTGTTTTTT. The chain is built from TRBV11-2 and TRBJ1-4; D is possibly TRBD1 (5 bases). Trimming stripped 5 bases from V and 7 bases from J, with 17 bases between. CDR1 is SGHAT, CDR2 FQNNGV, per germline. The CDR3 totals 15 residues.

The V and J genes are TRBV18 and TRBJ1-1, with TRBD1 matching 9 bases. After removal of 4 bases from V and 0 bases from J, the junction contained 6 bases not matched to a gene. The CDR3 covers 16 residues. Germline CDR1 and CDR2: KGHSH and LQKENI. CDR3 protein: CASSRGQGQLNTEAFF. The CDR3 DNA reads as TGTGCCAGCTCACGGGGACAGGGTCAACTGAACACTGAAGCTTTCTTT. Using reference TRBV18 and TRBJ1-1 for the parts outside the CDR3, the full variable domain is NAGVMQNPRHLVRRRGQEARLRCSPMKGHSHVYWYRQLPEEGLKFMVYLQKENIIDESGMPKERFSAEFPKEGPSILRIQQVVRGDSAAYFCASSRGQGQLNTEAFFGQGTRLTVV.

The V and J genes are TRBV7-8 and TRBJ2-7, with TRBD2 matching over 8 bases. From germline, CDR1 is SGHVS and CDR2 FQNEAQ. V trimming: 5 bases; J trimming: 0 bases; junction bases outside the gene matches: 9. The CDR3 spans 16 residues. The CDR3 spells CASSLSAGAGSYEQYF. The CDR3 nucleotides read TGTGCCAGCAGCCTTTCAGCGGGGGCGGGCTCCTACGAGCAGTACTTC.